This T cell receptor (beta chain) was identified during a study of T-cell reconstitution after alpha-beta-depleted transplantation in children. This clonotype was counted many times. Trimming removed 1 base at V and 2 bases at J, with 10 bases between. The germline V gene has CDR1 SGHTA and CDR2 FQGNSA. This CDR3 comprises 15 residues. This sample's TCRbeta library carried unique molecular identifier barcodes. TCRdb recomputed calls from the PCR reads with MiXCR, one row per CDR3 protein. The data contain hundreds of thousands of distinct CDR3 sequences, roughly 15% of them singletons. The TCR comes from a human donor who donated a stem cell graft to a child with acute myeloid leukemia. The V gene is TRBV7-2, the J gene TRBJ2-3; no firm D call. The sample here was PBMCs from the stem cell graft donor, taken from the stem cell graft. The CDR3 protein is CASSLGVGPTDTQYF. CDR3 in DNA: TGTGCCAGCAGCTTAGGGGTGGGCCCCACAGATACGCAGTATTTT.